A selection of T cell receptor beta chains follows, all from one sample in a study of cytomegalovirus exposure and HLA in healthy donors. Repertoires were generated with immunoSEQ multiplex PCR, while TCRdb's copy carries only in-frame clones and drops some. The sample includes 150,000 or so clones, nearly 80% of them seen just once. The sample comprised PBMCs. These receptors were collected from a male donor in good health and CMV-seronegative. Each CDR3 is given with its conserved first and last residue. Each record gives: J gene, CDR3 length, D gene, V gene, clone size, CDR3 DNA, CDR3 protein. D genes are given only for firm matches. The size of a clone is reported for some rows only, either as once, few or many, or as a class for expanded clones.

j_gene: TRBJ2-7
len: 12
d_gene: NA
v_gene: TRBV9
abundance: NA
CDR3nt: TGTGCCAGCAGCGTAGGAAAGCGCGAGCAGTACTTC
CDR3aa: CASSVGKREQYF

j_gene: TRBJ1-2
len: 14
d_gene: NA
v_gene: TRBV5-1
abundance: NA
CDR3nt: TGCGCCAGCAGCTTGGATCCAGCGGTAAATGGCTACACCTTC
CDR3aa: CASSLDPAVNGYTF

j_gene: TRBJ2-7
len: 15
d_gene: NA
v_gene: TRBV5-6
abundance: NA
CDR3nt: TGTGCCAGCAGCCTGAGGGGACTCCTTCCCTACGAGCAGTACTTC
CDR3aa: CASSLRGLLPYEQYF

j_gene: TRBJ2-7
len: 11
d_gene: NA
v_gene: TRBV30
abundance: few
CDR3nt: TGTGCCTGGAGTGGGAGCCACGAGCAGTACTTC
CDR3aa: CAWSGSHEQYF

j_gene: TRBJ2-1
len: 15
d_gene: NA
v_gene: TRBV11-2
abundance: once
CDR3nt: TGTGCCAGCAGCTTAAGTCAGGGCCCCTACAATGAGCAGTTCTTC
CDR3aa: CASSLSQGPYNEQFF

j_gene: TRBJ2-1
len: 17
d_gene: NA
v_gene: TRBV19
abundance: NA
CDR3nt: TGTGCCAGTAGTACTCCCCCTTCACAGGCTCGGAACGATGAGCAGTTCTTC
CDR3aa: CASSTPPSQARNDEQFF

j_gene: TRBJ1-2
len: 14
d_gene: TRBD1
v_gene: TRBV10-3
abundance: NA
CDR3nt: TGTGCCATCAGTCCCTCGGGACAGGGCTATGGCTACACCTTC
CDR3aa: CAISPSGQGYGYTF

j_gene: TRBJ1-1
len: 17
d_gene: TRBD1
v_gene: TRBV29-1
abundance: few
CDR3nt: TGCAGCGTTGAAGAAAACGAGCTCAGGGGGCGATCGGGGGAAGCTTTCTTT
CDR3aa: CSVEENELRGRSGEAFF

j_gene: TRBJ1-3
len: 15
d_gene: NA
v_gene: TRBV19
abundance: NA
CDR3nt: TGTGCCAGTAGTATTGGGCAGGCCTCTGGAAACACCATATATTTT
CDR3aa: CASSIGQASGNTIYF

j_gene: TRBJ2-1
len: 15
d_gene: TRBD2
v_gene: TRBV4-3
abundance: few
CDR3nt: TGCGCCAGCAGCCAAGAAGGACTAGCGGAAAATGAGCAGTTCTTC
CDR3aa: CASSQEGLAENEQFF

j_gene: TRBJ2-2
len: 14
d_gene: NA
v_gene: TRBV6-5
abundance: NA
CDR3nt: TGTGCCAGCAGTTACTCAGGGGGGGCCGGGGAGCTGTTTTTT
CDR3aa: CASSYSGGAGELFF

j_gene: TRBJ2-2
len: 17
d_gene: TRBD2
v_gene: TRBV5-1
abundance: NA
CDR3nt: TGCGCCAGCAGCTTGGGGACTAGCGGGACGAACACCGGGGAGCTGTTTTTT
CDR3aa: CASSLGTSGTNTGELFF

j_gene: TRBJ2-2
len: 12
d_gene: NA
v_gene: TRBV27
abundance: NA
CDR3nt: TGTGCCAGCAGTTTGGTCGGCGGGGAGCTGTTTTTT
CDR3aa: CASSLVGGELFF

j_gene: TRBJ1-1
len: 13
d_gene: NA
v_gene: TRBV18
abundance: few
CDR3nt: TGTGCCAGCTCACCACTGAGGAACACTGAAGCTTTCTTT
CDR3aa: CASSPLRNTEAFF

j_gene: TRBJ2-1
len: 13
d_gene: NA
v_gene: TRBV15
abundance: NA
CDR3nt: TGTGCCACCAGCAGAGAGGCCGCCACGCAGCAGTTCTTC
CDR3aa: CATSREAATQQFF

j_gene: TRBJ2-7
len: 14
d_gene: NA
v_gene: TRBV4-3
abundance: NA
CDR3nt: TGCGCCAGCAGCCCAGGACTCAGCTCCTACGAGCAGTACTTC
CDR3aa: CASSPGLSSYEQYF

j_gene: TRBJ2-6
len: 15
d_gene: NA
v_gene: TRBV19
abundance: few
CDR3nt: TGTGCCAGTAGTATCGGTCTTTCTGGGGCCAACGTCCTGACTTTC
CDR3aa: CASSIGLSGANVLTF

j_gene: TRBJ2-7
len: 15
d_gene: TRBD1
v_gene: TRBV5-5
abundance: NA
CDR3nt: TGCGCCAGCAGCTTGGAGGGACAGGGATGGTACGAGCAGTACTTC
CDR3aa: CASSLEGQGWYEQYF

j_gene: TRBJ1-2
len: 11
d_gene: NA
v_gene: TRBV20-1
abundance: NA
CDR3nt: TGCAGTGCTACGCGGGACTCTGGCTACACCTTC
CDR3aa: CSATRDSGYTF

j_gene: TRBJ1-2
len: 14
d_gene: TRBD1
v_gene: TRBV5-6
abundance: NA
CDR3nt: TGTGCCAGCAGCTTGGGGGGACAGACCTATGGCTACACCTTC
CDR3aa: CASSLGGQTYGYTF

j_gene: TRBJ2-1
len: 15
d_gene: NA
v_gene: TRBV27
abundance: NA
CDR3nt: TGTGCCAGCAGAGCGGCTTCCTCTCTCTACAATGAGCAGTTCTTC
CDR3aa: CASRAASSLYNEQFF

j_gene: TRBJ2-5
len: 12
d_gene: NA
v_gene: TRBV6-6
abundance: NA
CDR3nt: TGTGCCAGCCGGGGGGCTAGTTTGACCCAGTACTTC
CDR3aa: CASRGASLTQYF

j_gene: TRBJ2-5
len: 15
d_gene: NA
v_gene: TRBV19
abundance: NA
CDR3nt: TGTGCCAGTAGTATAGGCAGTACCCGCCAAGAGACCCAGTACTTC
CDR3aa: CASSIGSTRQETQYF

j_gene: TRBJ2-2
len: 15
d_gene: TRBD2
v_gene: TRBV11-2
abundance: few
CDR3nt: TGTGCCAGCAGCTTAGCGGGACTAGAGACCGGGGAGCTGTTTTTT
CDR3aa: CASSLAGLETGELFF

j_gene: TRBJ1-1
len: 19
d_gene: NA
v_gene: TRBV15
abundance: NA
CDR3nt: TGTGCCACCTCCCCCACATTATGGGGGGCGGGCGGGGGACACACTGAAGCTTTCTTT
CDR3aa: CATSPTLWGAGGGHTEAFF

j_gene: TRBJ2-7
len: 14
d_gene: TRBD2
v_gene: TRBV25-1
abundance: NA
CDR3nt: TGTGCCAGCAGTGAAGGGGGGGTTTTGAACGAGCAGTACTTC
CDR3aa: CASSEGGVLNEQYF

j_gene: TRBJ1-1
len: 14
d_gene: TRBD1
v_gene: TRBV2
abundance: NA
CDR3nt: TGTGCCAGCAGTGTGGGACAGCTTAACACTGAAGCTTTCTTT
CDR3aa: CASSVGQLNTEAFF

j_gene: TRBJ2-6
len: 15
d_gene: NA
v_gene: TRBV19
abundance: NA
CDR3nt: TGTGCCATCAGGGATCCCTTCTCTGGGGCCAACGTCCTGACTTTC
CDR3aa: CAIRDPFSGANVLTF

j_gene: TRBJ2-7
len: 12
d_gene: TRBD1
v_gene: TRBV2
abundance: NA
CDR3nt: TGTGCCAGCAGGACAGGGGGGTACGAGCAGTACTTC
CDR3aa: CASRTGGYEQYF

j_gene: TRBJ2-7
len: 14
d_gene: NA
v_gene: TRBV9
abundance: few
CDR3nt: TGTGCCAGCAGCGCGGACAGTCCCTCCTACGAGCAGTACTTC
CDR3aa: CASSADSPSYEQYF

j_gene: TRBJ1-2
len: 15
d_gene: NA
v_gene: TRBV7-9
abundance: NA
CDR3nt: TGTTCCAGCACCCAGCCTCGATCGGGGGGCCATGGCTACACCTTC
CDR3aa: CSSTQPRSGGHGYTF

j_gene: TRBJ2-7
len: 14
d_gene: NA
v_gene: TRBV30
abundance: few
CDR3nt: TGTGCCTGGAGTTATCCGGGTACCATCTACGAGCAGTACTTC
CDR3aa: CAWSYPGTIYEQYF

j_gene: TRBJ2-7
len: 13
d_gene: NA
v_gene: TRBV7-2
abundance: NA
CDR3nt: TGTGCCAGCAGCTTAGCCGGGAGCTACGAGCAGTACTTC
CDR3aa: CASSLAGSYEQYF

j_gene: TRBJ1-4
len: 15
d_gene: TRBD1
v_gene: TRBV19
abundance: NA
CDR3nt: TGTGCCAGTACCCGAACAGGGGATCCTAATGAAAAACTGTTTTTT
CDR3aa: CASTRTGDPNEKLFF

j_gene: TRBJ1-4
len: 15
d_gene: NA
v_gene: TRBV7-9
abundance: NA
CDR3nt: TGTGCCAGCAGCACCCAGGGGACGAGGGGCGAAAAACTGTTTTTT
CDR3aa: CASSTQGTRGEKLFF

j_gene: TRBJ2-7
len: 12
d_gene: NA
v_gene: TRBV7-9
abundance: NA
CDR3nt: TGTGCCAGCAGCTCCAGTCTCTACGAGCAGTACTTC
CDR3aa: CASSSSLYEQYF

j_gene: TRBJ1-1
len: 14
d_gene: NA
v_gene: TRBV5-6
abundance: NA
CDR3nt: TGTGCCAGCAGCTTGTGGGCGCCGAACACTGAAGCTTTCTTT
CDR3aa: CASSLWAPNTEAFF

j_gene: TRBJ1-3
len: 15
d_gene: NA
v_gene: TRBV6-5
abundance: NA
CDR3nt: TGTGCCAGCAGTTACTCGACGGGGTCCGGAAACACCATATATTTT
CDR3aa: CASSYSTGSGNTIYF

j_gene: TRBJ1-2
len: 11
d_gene: NA
v_gene: TRBV15
abundance: NA
CDR3nt: TGTGCCACCTCGGCGGGCTATGGCTACACCTTC
CDR3aa: CATSAGYGYTF

j_gene: TRBJ1-1
len: 15
d_gene: NA
v_gene: TRBV25-1
abundance: NA
CDR3nt: TGTGCCAGCAGTGAAAGGAAGGACAGAAACACTGAAGCTTTCTTT
CDR3aa: CASSERKDRNTEAFF

j_gene: TRBJ2-3
len: 14
d_gene: NA
v_gene: TRBV6-4
abundance: NA
CDR3nt: TGTGCCACCACCCCGGACACCGACACAGATACGCAGTATTTT
CDR3aa: CATTPDTDTDTQYF

j_gene: TRBJ2-2
len: 15
d_gene: TRBD1
v_gene: TRBV4-2
abundance: NA
CDR3nt: TGTGCCAGCAGCCCATGGACAGGGGGCTCCGGGGAGCTGTTTTTT
CDR3aa: CASSPWTGGSGELFF

j_gene: TRBJ1-2
len: 16
d_gene: TRBD1
v_gene: TRBV29-1
abundance: NA
CDR3nt: TGCAGCGTTGTGGCGGCAGGGGGTAACCCTAACTATGGCTACACCTTC
CDR3aa: CSVVAAGGNPNYGYTF

j_gene: TRBJ2-1
len: 15
d_gene: TRBD2
v_gene: TRBV5-6
abundance: NA
CDR3nt: TGTGCCAGCAGCTTGTGGCTAGCGGATTACAATGAGCAGTTCTTC
CDR3aa: CASSLWLADYNEQFF

j_gene: TRBJ2-3
len: 14
d_gene: NA
v_gene: TRBV7-3
abundance: NA
CDR3nt: TGTGCCAGCAGGGAGGGGGGGGCAGCAGATACGCAGTATTTT
CDR3aa: CASREGGAADTQYF

j_gene: TRBJ2-1
len: 13
d_gene: TRBD2
v_gene: TRBV7-8
abundance: NA
CDR3nt: TGTGCCAGCAGCAAGACTAGCGAAGTTGAGCAGTTCTTC
CDR3aa: CASSKTSEVEQFF

j_gene: TRBJ1-2
len: 13
d_gene: TRBD1
v_gene: TRBV7-6
abundance: NA
CDR3nt: TGTGCCAGCAGCTTAGGAGGGGGCCATGGCTACACCTTC
CDR3aa: CASSLGGGHGYTF

j_gene: TRBJ1-1
len: 14
d_gene: NA
v_gene: TRBV7-2
abundance: NA
CDR3nt: TGTGCCAGCAGCTTAAGTGTGGCTAGGACTGAAGCTTTCTTT
CDR3aa: CASSLSVARTEAFF

j_gene: TRBJ1-5
len: 14
d_gene: NA
v_gene: TRBV7-9
abundance: NA
CDR3nt: TGTGCCAGCAGCTTAGATGGGGGGGATCAGCCCCAGCATTTT
CDR3aa: CASSLDGGDQPQHF

j_gene: TRBJ1-4
len: 14
d_gene: NA
v_gene: TRBV2
abundance: NA
CDR3nt: TGTGCCAGCAGTCCACAGGCAACTAATGAAAAACTGTTTTTT
CDR3aa: CASSPQATNEKLFF

j_gene: TRBJ1-3
len: 16
d_gene: NA
v_gene: TRBV7-2
abundance: NA
CDR3nt: TGTGCCAGCACCCGGGGAGCAGGCAGCTCTGGAAACACCATATATTTT
CDR3aa: CASTRGAGSSGNTIYF